The clone carrying this TCR beta chain has a single count. Around 220 ng DNA, 30,000 or so T cell genomes, went into each sorted-subset replicate PCR. Using immunoSEQ multiplex PCR, the repertoire was profiled, and TCRdb retains in-frame clones only, with some absent. The table lists about 1.5 million clones, 95% to 97% of them singletons. This sample stems from a study of shared clonotypes between healthy human individuals. The CDR3 is 13 residues long. Germline values: CDR1 SEHNR, CDR2 FQNEAQ (reference sequence). Trimming cost V 3 bases and J 10 bases, with 12 bases left between them. Researchers partitioned CD4+ cells into CD45RA+ naive and CD45RA-negative memory subsets.

This sequence was found in a man aged 25-45 years in good health. The genes are TRBV7-9 and TRBJ1-4; unclear D gene. Sequencing was carried out using naive CD4+ T cells sorted from blood. Subset denoted: CD45RA+ positively selected. This chain's CDR3 is CASSFGDLGKLFF. CDR3 nucleotide sequence: TGTGCCAGCAGCTTTGGCGACCTGGGAAAACTGTTTTTT. Full variable domain (remainder filled in from reference TRBV7-9 and TRBJ1-4): DTGVSQNPRHKITKRGQNVTFRCDPISEHNRLYWYRQTLGQGPEFLTYFQNEAQLEKSRLLSDRFSAERPKGSFSTLEIQRTEQGDSAMYLCASSFGDLGKLFFGSGTQLSVL.